The rows below give T cell receptor beta chains drawn from one sample of a study of CXCR3-negative and CXCR3-positive naive CD8 T cells. With the 5' RACE reads reprocessed, TCRdb shows one record per CDR3 protein and no DNA. Its table lists 150,000 or so distinct CDR3 sequences. Sequencing used naive CXCR3- CD8+ T cells from blood. These receptors originate from a human donor in good health. Some clones in this sample may be carry-over from other donors' samples. The CDR3 runs from the conserved cysteine through the conserved F or W. The order of the fields is J gene, CDR3 length, V gene, CDR3 protein.

j_gene: TRBJ2-5; len: 16; v_gene: TRBV5-1; CDR3aa: CASSTLPGLVVETQYF
j_gene: TRBJ2-7; len: 14; v_gene: TRBV7-9; CDR3aa: CASSLASSKPEQYF
j_gene: TRBJ2-7; len: 15; v_gene: TRBV7-6; CDR3aa: CASSPIGLGSYEQYF
j_gene: TRBJ2-1; len: 15; v_gene: TRBV12-3/TRBV12-4; CDR3aa: CASTSFGAGKNEQFF
j_gene: TRBJ2-7; len: 13; v_gene: TRBV25-1; CDR3aa: CASGFSGSYEQYF
j_gene: TRBJ2-2; len: 15; v_gene: TRBV12-3/TRBV12-4; CDR3aa: CASSFPQDYTGELFF
j_gene: TRBJ1-2; len: 15; v_gene: TRBV5-1; CDR3aa: CASSLELRGNYGYTF
j_gene: TRBJ1-4; len: 16; v_gene: TRBV7-8; CDR3aa: CASSLARGPPNEKLFF
j_gene: TRBJ2-1; len: 13; v_gene: TRBV29-1; CDR3aa: CSVRFSFYNEQFF
j_gene: TRBJ2-7; len: 15; v_gene: TRBV11-1; CDR3aa: CASSLMNPPPYEQYF
j_gene: TRBJ1-3; len: 17; v_gene: TRBV4-3; CDR3aa: CASSQDRFGASGNTIYF
j_gene: TRBJ2-6; len: 16; v_gene: TRBV12-3/TRBV12-4; CDR3aa: CASRTGGIIGANVLTF
j_gene: TRBJ2-1; len: 18; v_gene: TRBV5-1; CDR3aa: CASSLLVERETGINEQFF
j_gene: TRBJ1-5; len: 16; v_gene: TRBV7-2; CDR3aa: CASSSLPTGAGQPQHF
j_gene: TRBJ2-7; len: 14; v_gene: TRBV12-3/TRBV12-4; CDR3aa: CASSLGRTVYEQYF
j_gene: TRBJ2-7; len: 12; v_gene: TRBV12-3/TRBV12-4; CDR3aa: CASGIGSVEQYF
j_gene: TRBJ1-5; len: 11; v_gene: TRBV12-3/TRBV12-4; CDR3aa: CASSSGQPQHF